A single TCR beta chain is shown here with its context. The data derive from a study of blood T cell repertoires in COVID-19. Study details: Acute and convalescent COVID-19 specimens originated in the United States, Italy and Spain. The cDNA or gDNA used as material had been derived from T cells, B-cell-depleted T cells, or PBMCs.

In the authors' workflow: Reference gene primers were amplified, and this amplification served to estimate nucleated cell counts. Assay: immunoSEQ multiplex PCR; the TCRdb copy retains only in-frame clones and omits some. That table gives V, J and clone size, and the DNA gave D and trimming. This sample has about 80,000 clones, with around 88% found just once. Germline V CDR1 and CDR2: SGHDN, FVKESK. Germline trimming cut 5 bases from V and 4 bases from J; bases unmatched to any gene: 7. The CDR3 is 16 amino acids. The rearrangement joins TRBV14 to TRBJ2-5; 13 bases fit TRBD2. This TCR was recovered from a woman older than 75 with acute or convalescent COVID-19. Sequencing was carried out using peripheral blood. CDR3 nucleotides: TGTGCCAGCAGCTACGGACTAGCGGGAGTAGGAGAGACCCAGTACTTC. The encoded protein is CASSYGLAGVGETQYF.